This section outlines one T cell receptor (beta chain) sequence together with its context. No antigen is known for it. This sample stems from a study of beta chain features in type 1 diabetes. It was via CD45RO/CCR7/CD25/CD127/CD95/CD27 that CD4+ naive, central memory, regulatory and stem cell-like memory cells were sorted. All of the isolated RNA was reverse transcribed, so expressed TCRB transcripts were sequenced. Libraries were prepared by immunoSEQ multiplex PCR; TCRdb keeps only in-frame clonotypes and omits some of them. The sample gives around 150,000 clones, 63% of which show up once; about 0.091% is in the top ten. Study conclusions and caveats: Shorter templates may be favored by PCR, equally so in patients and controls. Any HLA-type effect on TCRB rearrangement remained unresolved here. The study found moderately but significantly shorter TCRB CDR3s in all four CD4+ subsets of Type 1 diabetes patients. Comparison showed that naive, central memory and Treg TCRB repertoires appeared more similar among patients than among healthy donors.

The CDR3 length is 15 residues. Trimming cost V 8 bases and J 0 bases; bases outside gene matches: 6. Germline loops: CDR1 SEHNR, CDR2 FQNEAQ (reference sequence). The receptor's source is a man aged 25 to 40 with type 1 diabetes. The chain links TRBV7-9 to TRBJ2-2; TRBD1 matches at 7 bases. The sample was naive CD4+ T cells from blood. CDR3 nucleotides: TGTGCCAGCTCGCAGGGGACAGCGAACACCGGGGAGCTGTTTTTT. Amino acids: CASSQGTANTGELFF.